This TCR beta chain was found in a study of control samples from healthy donors and cancer patients. The J segment lost 4 bases and the V segment lost 0 bases, leaving 5 bases of the junction unmatched. The CDR3 contains 16 residues. Per the germline V gene, CDR1 is LGHDT and CDR2 is YNNKEL (reference sequence). TCRdb's copy holds only in-frame clones and misses some; the assay was immunoSEQ multiplex PCR. The sample gives about 160,000 clones, approximately 96% of which show up once; approximately 1% is in the top ten. V is TRBV3-1 (or the pseudogene TRBV3-2) and J is TRBJ2-3; 9 bases are a match to TRBD2. Sequencing input: blood. The TCR sequence derives from a woman in her twenties or thirties in good health. CDR3 bases: TGTGCCAGCAGCCAAGACGTAGCGGGAGCGGCAGATACGCAGTATTTT. Protein sequence: CASSQDVAGAADTQYF.